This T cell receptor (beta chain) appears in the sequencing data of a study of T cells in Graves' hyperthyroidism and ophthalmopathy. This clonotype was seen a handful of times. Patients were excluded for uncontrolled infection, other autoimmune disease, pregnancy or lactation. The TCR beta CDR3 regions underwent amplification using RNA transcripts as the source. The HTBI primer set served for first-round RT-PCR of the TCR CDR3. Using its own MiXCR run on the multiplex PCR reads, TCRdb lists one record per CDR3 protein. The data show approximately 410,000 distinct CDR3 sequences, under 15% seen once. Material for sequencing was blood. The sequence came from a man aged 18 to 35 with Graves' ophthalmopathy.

CDR3 sequence (DNA): TGTGCCAGCTCACCAGGTTTTGTCCGACCAAATGAAAAACTGTTTTTT. Residues: CASSPGFVRPNEKLFF. This chain uses TRBV18 with TRBJ1-4, with unresolved D. Per germline, CDR1 KGHSH and CDR2 LQKENI. The CDR3 runs to 16 residues. The germline V and J ends were trimmed by 2 bases and 5 bases, with 15 bases remaining between them.